The 20 T cell receptor beta chains below all came from one sample that was sequenced in a study of control samples from healthy donors and cancer patients (dated by TCRdb to the early 2020s). Library construction relied on the immunoSEQ multiplex PCR assay. Here the immuneACCESS table is served through TCRdb, limited to in-frame sequences with V and J called. Missing clones are a known gap in these copies; in checked studies unresolved V genes cover under half, and the rest lacks a known reason. Present in this sample are about 150,000 clones, about 93% of which were seen just once. About 0.64% of the sample lies in the top ten. Sequencing input: blood. Receptor source: a woman in her twenties or thirties in good health.

CDR3 sequence (DNA): TGTGCCAGCAGGGTACTCGACAGTAACACCGGGGAGCTGTTTTTT. It specifies CASRVLDSNTGELFF. The J gene is TRBJ2-2, the V gene TRBV27; perhaps TRBD1 as D (5 bases). V was clipped by 6 bases and J by 2 bases, with 13 bases between them. The CDR3 is 15 residues long. Germline CDR1 reads MNHEY; CDR2 reads SMNVEV (reference sequence).

V and J are TRBV19 and TRBJ2-3; no firm D call. The germline gives CDR1 LNHDA, CDR2 SQIVND (reference sequence). The CDR3 totals 14 residues. V was cut by 5 bases and J by 6 bases, with 15 bases left in between. For the CDR3, the DNA is TGTGCCAGTAGTTCCAGCGCCAGTAGGGATACGCAGTATTTT. As protein: CASSSSASRDTQYF.

The CDR3 DNA is TGTGCCAGCAGCCTTTCGCCGGGGGAGACCCAGTACTTC. The encoded protein is CASSLSPGETQYF. This chain connects TRBV12-3 or TRBV12-4 to TRBJ2-5, with D possibly matching TRBD2 (5 bases). The CDR3 runs 13 residues. V gave up 6 bases and J gave up 5 bases, with 13 bases separating them.

The J gene is TRBJ1-6, the V gene TRBV3-1 (or the pseudogene TRBV3-2); D gene uncertain. The germline CDR1 and CDR2 sequences are LGHDT and YNNKEL (reference sequence). The CDR3 has 13 amino acids. With 4 bases removed from V and 7 bases from J, the gap between germline ends came to 8 bases. The CDR3 here is CASSPPSNSPLHF. The CDR3 DNA follows: TGTGCCAGCAGCCCCCCCTCGAATTCACCCCTCCACTTT.

This chain uses TRBV29-1 with TRBJ2-7, with a tentative D call TRBD1 (7 bases). CDR3 length: 15 amino acids. Trimming cost V 2 bases and J 2 bases, with 16 bases left between them. Germline lookup yields CDR1 SQVTM and CDR2 ANQGSEA. CDR3 amino acids: CSVEFARDRAYEQYF. The CDR3 bases are TGCAGCGTTGAATTTGCGCGGGACAGAGCCTACGAGCAGTACTTC.

This clone was found once. The chain employs TRBV7-2 and TRBJ2-7; 12 nucleotides line up with TRBD2. V dropped 2 bases and J dropped 3; count of bases not matched to a gene: 8. The CDR3 runs to 17 residues. CDR1 SGHTA and CDR2 FQGNSA come from the germline V gene. Here the CDR3 reads CASSLKGGLAGVYEQYF. CDR3 nucleotides: TGTGCCAGCAGCTTAAAGGGGGGACTAGCGGGCGTCTACGAGCAGTACTTC.

This chain joins TRBV5-5 and TRBJ1-1; unclear D gene. The CDR3 totals 12 residues. Germline V gene lookup returns CDR1 SGHKS and CDR2 YYEKEE (reference sequence). V dropped 2 bases and J dropped 0 bases, with 2 bases sitting between them. CDR3 loop: CASSFLNTEAFF. In DNA form, the CDR3 reads TGTGCCAGCAGCTTCTTGAACACTGAAGCTTTCTTT.

V and J are TRBV5-8 and TRBJ2-1, with 10 bases that match TRBD2. V lost 4 bases, J lost 4 bases, and 17 bases stayed unmatched. The CDR3 has 19 amino acids. Germline CDR1 SGHTS, CDR2 YDEGEE. The CDR3 region has the DNA TGTGCCAGCAGCCTATACGGACTAGCGGAGAAAGGAAGATACAATGAGCAGTTCTTC. Amino acids: CASSLYGLAEKGRYNEQFF.

The V gene is TRBV6-4, the J gene TRBJ1-1; D is unclear. Germline V CDR1 and CDR2: MRHNA, SNTAGT. V shed 6 bases and J shed 1 base, with 9 bases lying between them. This CDR3 contains 13 residues. The CDR3 is CASRVTQNTEAFF. DNA of the CDR3: TGTGCCAGCAGGGTTACACAGAACACTGAAGCTTTCTTT.

The chain recombines TRBV28 with TRBJ2-5; D is unclear. The CDR3 sequence is 12 residues long. Trimming took 8 bases from V and 4 from J, leaving 11 bases between them. Germline CDR1 and CDR2: MDHEN and SYDVKM. The CDR3 nucleotides are TGTGCCAGCGGTGATAACCCAGAGACCCAGTACTTC. This encodes CASGDNPETQYF. Looking up the rest from reference TRBV28 and TRBJ2-5 gives the full variable domain: DVKVTQSSRYLVKRTGEKVFLECVQDMDHENMFWYRQDPGLGLRLIYFSYDVKMKEKGDIPEGYSVSREKKERFSLILESASTNQTSMYLCASGDNPETQYFGPGTRLLVL.

This chain links TRBV19 with TRBJ2-5; TRBD2 agrees at 11 bases. Per germline, CDR1 LNHDA and CDR2 SQIVND (reference sequence). CDR3 length: 15 amino acids. The V and J ends lost 10 bases and 6 bases, in that order; junction bases with no gene match: 13. The CDR3 DNA follows: TGTGCCACTCTAGGTGGGGCTAGCGGGAGGAAGACCCAGTACTTC. Protein sequence: CATLGGASGRKTQYF. The full variable domain, completed using reference TRBV19 and TRBJ2-5, is DGGITQSPKYLFRKEGQNVTLSCEQNLNHDAMYWYRQDPGQGLRLIYYSQIVNDFQKGDIAEGYSVSREKKESFPLTVTSAQKNPTAFYLCATLGGASGRKTQYFGPGTRLLVL.

V is TRBV7-9 and J is TRBJ1-1; D not certain. CDR3 length: 14 residues. Germline V gene lookup returns CDR1 SEHNR and CDR2 FQNEAQ (reference sequence). The V and J ends lost 4 bases and 4 bases respectively, with 13 bases between them. The CDR3 DNA follows: TGTGCCAGCAGCTATCAACGACCGGGCACTGAAGCTTTCTTT. Translation: CASSYQRPGTEAFF.

This chain uses TRBV2 with TRBJ1-5; a weak D match, TRBD1 (5 bases). Germline CDR1 SNHLY, CDR2 FYNNEI. The CDR3 has 13 amino acids. Trimming stripped 1 base from V and 7 bases from J, with 8 bases between. In DNA, the CDR3 is TGTGCCAGCAGTGAAGTACGGGACCAGCCCCAGCATTTT. Amino acid sequence: CASSEVRDQPQHF.

The chain couples TRBV19 to TRBJ2-1, with a tentative D call TRBD1 (5 bases). Germline V gene lookup returns CDR1 LNHDA and CDR2 SQIVND (reference sequence). V was trimmed by 7 bases and J by 0 bases, leaving 13 bases between them. The CDR3 has 15 amino acids. CDR3 sequence reads: CASNSQASSYNEQFF. CDR3 coding DNA: TGTGCCAGTAATTCACAGGCCAGCTCCTACAATGAGCAGTTCTTC.

V usage is TRBV7-9 and J usage is TRBJ2-1; D may be TRBD2 (6 bases). Trimming took 5 bases from V and 7 from J, leaving 15 bases between them. Germline loops: CDR1 SEHNR, CDR2 FQNEAQ (reference sequence). The CDR3 runs to 14 residues. The CDR3 DNA reads TGTGCCAGCAGCCCGAGGGCGGGGAGGAATGAGCAGTTCTTC. As protein: CASSPRAGRNEQFF.

About this clone itself: An end of the junction differs from the germline gene, which may be a read error. The chain links TRBV6-5 to TRBJ2-7; 7 bases map to TRBD2. This CDR3 is 14 amino acids long. CDR1 and CDR2 (germline): MNHEY, SVGAGI. The CDR3 reads CASSDSGLSYEQYF. DNA for the CDR3: TGTGCCAGCAGTGACTCGGGACTATCCTACGAGCAGTACTTC.

This clone has just one count. CDR3 sequence (DNA): TGTGCCAGCACTCAAGTGGACAGGGTGGTTAACACCATATATTTT. Translating gives CASTQVDRVVNTIYF. The genes are TRBV28 and TRBJ1-3; TRBD1 aligns across 8 bases. The CDR3 totals 15 residues. V lost 7 bases to trimming and J lost 7 bases; unmatched junction nucleotides: 12. CDR1 is MDHEN and CDR2 is SYDVKM in the germline V gene.

The chain links TRBV5-4 to TRBJ2-5; D is uncertain. This CDR3 is 14 amino acids long. V was clipped by 0 bases and J by 2 bases, with 8 bases between them. Germline V CDR1 and CDR2: SGHNT, YYREEE (reference sequence). In nucleotides, the CDR3 is TGTGCCAGCAGCTTGGGAACAGCGCAAGAGACCCAGTACTTC. Encoded protein: CASSLGTAQETQYF.

J is TRBJ2-3 and V is TRBV9; a weak D match, TRBD2 (5 bases). The V end lost 0 bases, the J end lost 0 bases, and 8 bases lay between the germline ends. This CDR3 is built from 15 residues. Germline V gene data show CDR1 as SGDLS and CDR2 as YYNGEE. Here the CDR3 DNA reads TGTGCCAGCAGCGTAGGTTGGACTAGCACAGATACGCAGTATTTT. Protein sequence: CASSVGWTSTDTQYF.

V usage is TRBV19 and J usage is TRBJ2-3; no firm D call. This CDR3 has 14 residues. Germline V lookup: CDR1 LNHDA, CDR2 SQIVND (reference sequence). The V end lost 2 bases, the J end lost 2 bases, and 8 bases lay between the germline ends. CDR3 sequence (DNA): TGTGCCAGTAGTATACAGAGTCTCACAGATACGCAGTATTTT. Protein sequence: CASSIQSLTDTQYF.